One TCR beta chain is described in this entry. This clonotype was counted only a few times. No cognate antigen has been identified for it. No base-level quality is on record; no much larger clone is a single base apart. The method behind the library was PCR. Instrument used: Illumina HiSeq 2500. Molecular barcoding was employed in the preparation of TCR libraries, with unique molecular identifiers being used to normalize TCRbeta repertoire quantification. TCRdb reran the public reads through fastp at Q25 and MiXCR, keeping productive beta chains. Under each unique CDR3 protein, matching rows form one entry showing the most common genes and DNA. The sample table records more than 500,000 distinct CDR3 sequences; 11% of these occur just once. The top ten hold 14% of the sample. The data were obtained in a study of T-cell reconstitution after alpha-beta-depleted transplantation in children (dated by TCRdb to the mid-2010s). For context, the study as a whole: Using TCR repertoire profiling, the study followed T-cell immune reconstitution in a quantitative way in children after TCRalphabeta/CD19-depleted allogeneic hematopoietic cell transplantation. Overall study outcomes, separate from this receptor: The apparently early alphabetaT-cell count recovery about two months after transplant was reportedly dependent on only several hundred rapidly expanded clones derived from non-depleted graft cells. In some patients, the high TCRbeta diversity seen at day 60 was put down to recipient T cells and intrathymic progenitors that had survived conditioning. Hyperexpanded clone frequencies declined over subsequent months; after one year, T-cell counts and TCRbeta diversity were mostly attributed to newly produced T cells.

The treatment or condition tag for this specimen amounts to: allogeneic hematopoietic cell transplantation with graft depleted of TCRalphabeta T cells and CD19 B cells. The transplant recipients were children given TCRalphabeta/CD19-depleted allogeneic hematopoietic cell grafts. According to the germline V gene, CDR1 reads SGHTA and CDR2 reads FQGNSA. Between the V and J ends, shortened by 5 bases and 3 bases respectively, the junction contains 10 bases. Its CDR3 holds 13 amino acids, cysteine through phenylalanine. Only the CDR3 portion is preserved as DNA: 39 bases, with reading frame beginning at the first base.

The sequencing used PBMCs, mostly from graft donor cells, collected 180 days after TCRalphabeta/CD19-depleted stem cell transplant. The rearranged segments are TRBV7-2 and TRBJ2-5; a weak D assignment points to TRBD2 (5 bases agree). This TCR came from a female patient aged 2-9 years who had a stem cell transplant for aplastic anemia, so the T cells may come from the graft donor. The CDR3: CASSGWREETQYF. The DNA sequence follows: TGTGCCAGCAGCGGCTGGCGGGAAGAGACCCAGTACTTC.